Each of the 18 T cell receptor beta chains below was sequenced from the same sample in a study of blood T cell repertoires in COVID-19. Generated by immunoSEQ multiplex PCR, the TCRdb table keeps only in-frame clones and is missing some. This sample carries some 30,000 clones, around 84% of them seen once, and the ten largest clones take roughly 14%. The sequencing sample was made of peripheral blood. These receptors came from a human donor in a cohort sampled during active COVID-19.

The chain is built from TRBV19 and TRBJ1-1; D is unresolved. CDR3 size: 13 residues. Germline V gives CDR1 LNHDA, CDR2 SQIVND (reference sequence). Trimming shortened V by 9 bases and J by 1 base, and 12 bases separated the two germline ends. CDR3 residues: CASRRRGNTEAFF. The CDR3 DNA reads TGTGCCAGCCGCCGCCGGGGGAACACTGAAGCTTTCTTT.

The chain has TRBV6-4 and TRBJ1-4; the match to TRBD1 covers 9 bases. J lost 7 bases, V lost 4 bases, and 7 bases had no gene match. The germline V gene has CDR1 MRHNA and CDR2 SNTAGT. CDR3 length: 15 amino acids. CDR3 in amino acids: CASSANRGRGEKLFF. CDR3 coding DNA: TGTGCCAGCAGTGCCAACAGGGGGCGCGGTGAAAAACTGTTTTTT.

J is TRBJ2-7 and V is TRBV6-5; TRBD1 matches 7 bases. Germline trimming cut 6 bases from V and 7 bases from J; bases unmatched to any gene: 9. This CDR3 is 13 amino acids long. Looked up from germline, CDR1 is MNHEY and CDR2 is SVGAGI. The CDR3 is CASSMTGLEEQYF. The CDR3 bases are TGTGCCAGCAGCATGACAGGGTTGGAGGAGCAGTACTTC.

The chain links TRBV6-2 or TRBV6-3 to TRBJ2-5; 7 bases fit TRBD2. The V gene's germline CDR1 is MNHEY and CDR2 SVGEGT. This CDR3 comprises 14 residues. J gave up 5 bases and V 5 bases, and 8 bases lay outside the gene matches. The CDR3 here is CASSPSLASETQYF. CDR3 in DNA: TGTGCCAGCAGTCCCTCACTAGCGTCGGAGACCCAGTACTTC.

Only one count was recorded for this clone. The chain is built from TRBV18 and TRBJ2-2; TRBD1 is a possible D gene (5 bases). This CDR3 is 17 amino acids long. V gave up 0 bases and J gave up 5 bases, with 16 bases separating them. CDR1 and CDR2 from the germline V gene are KGHSH and LQKENI. As DNA, the CDR3 is TGTGCCAGCTCACCACCCCCGGGCAGGGCAAGAACCGGGGAGCTGTTTTTT. The encoded protein is CASSPPPGRARTGELFF.

The V gene is TRBV27, the J gene TRBJ1-5; 7 nucleotides match TRBD1. This CDR3 has 15 residues. The germline gives CDR1 MNHEY, CDR2 SMNVEV (reference sequence). V was clipped by 6 bases and J by 4 bases; unmatched bases: 9. The CDR3 DNA sequence: TGTGCCAGCAGACCCCGACAGGGTAGAAATCAGCCCCAGCATTTT. Translated: CASRPRQGRNQPQHF.

This chain links TRBV2 with TRBJ2-2; D is unresolved. Trimming took 6 bases from V and 0 from J, leaving 5 bases between them. The CDR3 is made up of 13 amino acids. Germline CDR1 reads SNHLY; CDR2 reads FYNNEI. CDR3 sequence reads: CASRTANTGELFF. In nucleotides, the CDR3 is TGTGCCAGCAGGACTGCGAACACCGGGGAGCTGTTTTTT.

This chain connects TRBV6-1 to TRBJ2-1, with 10 nucleotides matching TRBD2. This CDR3 region has 15 residues. V lost 2 bases to trimming and J lost 10 bases; unmatched junction nucleotides: 8. Germline CDR1 is MNHNS and CDR2 is SASEGT. The CDR3 nucleotides read TGTGCCAGCAGTGAAACGGGACTAGCGCCCGGAGAGCAGTTCTTC. This codes for CASSETGLAPGEQFF.

The V gene is TRBV5-6, the J gene TRBJ1-1; maybe TRBD1 (6 bases). Germline V CDR1 and CDR2: SGHDT, YYEEEE. The CDR3 contains 14 residues. The V end was cut by 2 bases, the J end by 7 bases, with 15 bases between. CDR3 in amino acids: CASSLLGHQIEAFF. The CDR3 DNA follows: TGTGCCAGCAGCTTACTGGGACATCAGATTGAAGCTTTCTTT.

V gene TRBV10-1 combines with J gene TRBJ2-7; 7 nucleotides agree with TRBD1. CDR3 length: 13 residues. The V gene's germline CDR1 is WNHNN and CDR2 SYGVQD (reference sequence). The ends lost 5 bases at V and 5 bases at J; junction bases unmatched: 6. The CDR3 protein is CASSSFTGDEQYF. CDR3 DNA sequence: TGCGCCAGCAGTTCATTTACAGGGGACGAGCAGTACTTC.

The chain carries TRBV7-2 and TRBJ2-7; TRBD2 matches 11 bases. V was pared by 3 bases and J by 9 bases, with 13 bases of the junction left unmatched. CDR1 and CDR2 from the germline V gene are SGHTA and FQGNSA. The CDR3 length is 16 residues. CDR3 sequence reads: CASSLGGTSGLYVQYF. CDR3 coding DNA: TGTGCCAGCAGCTTGGGGGGGACTAGCGGCTTATATGTGCAGTACTTC.

To note about this clone: The identical CDR3 is also encoded by other nucleotide sequences in the sample. This rearrangement joins TRBV28 to TRBJ2-2; 7 bases match TRBD2. Germline V gives CDR1 MDHEN, CDR2 SYDVKM. The V segment lost 1 base and the J segment 2 bases; nucleotides outside the gene matches: 1. This CDR3 spans 15 amino acids. CDR3 bases: TGTGCCAGCAGTTTATCGGGGGGTAACACCGGGGAGCTGTTTTTT. This gives the protein CASSLSGGNTGELFF.

The V and J genes are TRBV7-9 and TRBJ2-7; 7 bases line up with TRBD1. The junction had 7 bases not matched to a gene; V was cut back by 1 base and J by 4 bases. There are 15 residues in the CDR3. The germline V gene has CDR1 SEHNR and CDR2 FQNEAQ (reference sequence). CDR3 nucleotide sequence: TGTGCCAGCAGCTTAGGAGGTCAGGGGGATTACGAGCAGTACTTC. It translates to CASSLGGQGDYEQYF.

DNA of the CDR3: TGTGCCAGCAGTACCAGGGAAGCCCCTGGTGGGACCCAGTACTTC. Its protein is CASSTREAPGGTQYF. The V call is TRBV2, the J call TRBJ2-5, with D perhaps TRBD1 (5 bases). Germline V gene sequence: CDR1 SNHLY, CDR2 FYNNEI. The CDR3 covers 15 residues. The V and J ends lost 5 bases and 7 bases respectively, with 20 bases between them.

This chain joins TRBV4-1 and TRBJ1-4; D gene unclear. Germline V gene lookup returns CDR1 MGHRA and CDR2 YSYEKL. CDR3 length equals 10 residues. The V end lost 6 bases, the J end lost 10 bases, and 6 bases lay between the germline ends. CDR3 region: CASRGGKLFF. The CDR3 nucleotides are TGCGCCAGCAGGGGAGGAAAACTGTTTTTT.

The genes are TRBV18 and TRBJ1-5, with a tentative D call TRBD1 (6 bases). Germline CDR1 reads KGHSH; CDR2 reads LQKENI. Trimming pared 3 bases from V and 1 base from J, leaving 13 bases between. The CDR3 extends over 16 amino acids. The DNA of the CDR3 is TGTGCCAGCTCACCTATTTCGGACAGCAGCAATCAGCCCCAGCATTTT. It codes for CASSPISDSSNQPQHF.

The chain couples TRBV4-3 to TRBJ1-3; 10 bases are shared with TRBD1. J gave up 4 bases and V 4 bases, and 4 bases lay outside the gene matches. Germline CDR1 and CDR2: LGHNA and YSLEER. The CDR3 is 15 amino acids. The CDR3 sequence: CASSPRQGAGNTIYF. CDR3 nucleotide sequence: TGCGCCAGCAGCCCGCGACAGGGGGCCGGAAACACCATATATTTT.

The chain recombines TRBV10-2 with TRBJ2-7; 7 bases line up with TRBD1. The CDR3 is 12 residues long. The junction had 4 bases not matched to a gene; V was cut back by 4 bases and J by 7 bases. Germline V CDR1 and CDR2: WSHSY, SAAADI. The CDR3 DNA sequence: TGCGCCAGCAGTGGACAGGGATATGAGCAGTACTTC. Translation: CASSGQGYEQYF.